This T cell receptor (beta chain) emerged from a study of blood T cells in healthy people across ages. Study results and limitations: Roughly linear age-related decline in beta diversity appeared, significant by age around 42. As naive T cell percentage varied, TCR beta diversity correlated strongly with it.

A second PCR of 7 to 11 cycles used a sample-barcoded 5' primer and a J-beta primer mix. Via MiXCR, TCRdb re-called the 5' RACE reads, giving one row per CDR3 protein. The sample includes around 1.5 million distinct CDR3 sequences, approximately 59% seen only once; the top ten take about 6.7%. Total RNA extracted from each sample amounted to at least 6 micrograms. As to this clonotype: Antigen unknown.

The CDR3 spans 13 residues. J lost 1 base, V lost 6 bases, and 2 bases had no gene match. Germline assignment: CDR1 MNHEY and CDR2 SVGEGT. The TCR comes from a man aged 18 to 30 in good health. V and J are TRBV6-2 or TRBV6-3 and TRBJ2-7; TRBD1 matches 8 bases. What was sequenced was blood. For the CDR3, the DNA is TGTGCCAGCAGACAGGGGGTTTCCTACGAGCAGTACTTC. It encodes CASRQGVSYEQYF.